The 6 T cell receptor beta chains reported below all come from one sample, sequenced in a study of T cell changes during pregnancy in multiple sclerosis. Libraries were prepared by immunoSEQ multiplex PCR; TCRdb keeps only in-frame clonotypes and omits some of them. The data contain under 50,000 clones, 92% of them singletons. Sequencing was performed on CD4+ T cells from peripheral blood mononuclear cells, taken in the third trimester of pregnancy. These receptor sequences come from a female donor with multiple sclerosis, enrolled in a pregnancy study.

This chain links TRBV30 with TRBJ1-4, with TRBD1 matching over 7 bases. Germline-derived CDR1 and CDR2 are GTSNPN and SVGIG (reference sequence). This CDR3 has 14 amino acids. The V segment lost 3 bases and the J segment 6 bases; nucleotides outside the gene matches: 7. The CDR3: CAWSRQGLDEKLFF. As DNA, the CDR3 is TGTGCCTGGAGCAGACAGGGACTCGATGAAAAACTGTTTTTT.

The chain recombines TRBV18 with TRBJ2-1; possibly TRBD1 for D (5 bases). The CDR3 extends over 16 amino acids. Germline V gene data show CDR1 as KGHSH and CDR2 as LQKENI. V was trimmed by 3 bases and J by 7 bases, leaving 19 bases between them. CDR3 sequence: CASSPLPRQGSNEQFF. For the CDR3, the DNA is TGTGCCAGCTCACCCCTCCCGAGGCAGGGCAGTAATGAGCAGTTCTTC.

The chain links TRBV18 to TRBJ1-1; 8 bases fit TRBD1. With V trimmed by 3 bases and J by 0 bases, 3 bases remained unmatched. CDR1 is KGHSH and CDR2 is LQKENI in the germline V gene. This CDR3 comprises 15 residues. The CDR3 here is CASSPRDRMNTEAFF. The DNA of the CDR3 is TGTGCCAGCTCACCGCGGGACAGGATGAACACTGAAGCTTTCTTT.

This CDR3 reads CASSPRSGNEQFF. The CDR3 DNA reads as TGTGCCAGCAGCCCGCGGAGTGGCAATGAGCAGTTCTTC. This chain connects TRBV11-3 to TRBJ2-1, with no clear D. Trimming cost V 5 bases and J 6 bases, with 11 bases left between them. The CDR3 loop spans 13 amino acids. Germline V gene lookup returns CDR1 SGHNT and CDR2 YENEEA.

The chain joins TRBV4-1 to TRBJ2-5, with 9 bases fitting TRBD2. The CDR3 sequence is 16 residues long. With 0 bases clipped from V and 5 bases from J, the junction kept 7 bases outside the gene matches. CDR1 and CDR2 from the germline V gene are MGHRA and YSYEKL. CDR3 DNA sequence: TGCGCCAGCAGCCAAGACGCGGGAGGGCCTCAGGAGACCCAGTACTTC. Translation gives CASSQDAGGPQETQYF.

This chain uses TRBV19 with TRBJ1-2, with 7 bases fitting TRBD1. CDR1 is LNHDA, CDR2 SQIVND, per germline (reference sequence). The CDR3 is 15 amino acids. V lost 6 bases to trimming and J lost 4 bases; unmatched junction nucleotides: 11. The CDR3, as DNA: TGTGCCAGTAGGGGTGGGGACAGCCTGAGCTATGGCTACACCTTC. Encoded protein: CASRGGDSLSYGYTF.